A selection of T cell receptor beta chains follows, all from one sample in a study of CD8 T cells in Susac syndrome. TCRdb re-derived calls from the immunoSEQ multiplex PCR reads in MiXCR, one entry per CDR3 protein. This repertoire shows 250,000 to 300,000 distinct CDR3 sequences, around 83% found once; its top ten account for about 0.11%. Sample: CD8+ T cells from PBMCs. The source is a human donor with multiple sclerosis. Both conserved end residues are part of each CDR3. D genes are given only for firm matches.

-	TRBV2	CASSVGRATEAFF
-	TRBV4-1	CASSPGAQYSGANVLTF
TRBD1	TRBV4-1	CASSPSQGEGYGYTF
-	TRBV6-5	CASGVTGGAGELFF
-	TRBV9	CASSEPQTGELFF
-	TRBV6-2/TRBV6-3	CASRITWEYGYTF
TRBD2	TRBV7-7	CASSQGLAAKSTQYF
TRBD2	TRBV6-1	CASSLSTSGRLQEQYF
-	TRBV10-3	CAISESTGRGKTQYF
-	TRBV20-1	CSARGRGHYEQYF
-	TRBV12-3/TRBV12-4	CASANLWGAFF
TRBD1	TRBV27	CASSPDRTGAGHEQYF
TRBD2	TRBV10-3	CAISDPTSGRASSYNEQFF
-	TRBV27	CASSSVGGNTEAFF
TRBD2	TRBV7-8	CASSLGSASGPYNEQFF